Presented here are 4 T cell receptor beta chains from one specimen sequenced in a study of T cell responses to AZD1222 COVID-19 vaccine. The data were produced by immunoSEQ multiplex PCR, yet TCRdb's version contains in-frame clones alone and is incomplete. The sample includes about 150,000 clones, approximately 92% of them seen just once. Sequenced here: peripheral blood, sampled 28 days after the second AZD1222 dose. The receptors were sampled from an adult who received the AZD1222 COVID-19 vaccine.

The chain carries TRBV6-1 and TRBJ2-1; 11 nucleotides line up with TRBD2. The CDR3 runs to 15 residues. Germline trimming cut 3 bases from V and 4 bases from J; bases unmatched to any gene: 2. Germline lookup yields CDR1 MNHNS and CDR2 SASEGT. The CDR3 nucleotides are TGTGCCAGCAGTGAGGGACTAGCGGATTACAATGAGCAGTTCTTC. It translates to CASSEGLADYNEQFF.

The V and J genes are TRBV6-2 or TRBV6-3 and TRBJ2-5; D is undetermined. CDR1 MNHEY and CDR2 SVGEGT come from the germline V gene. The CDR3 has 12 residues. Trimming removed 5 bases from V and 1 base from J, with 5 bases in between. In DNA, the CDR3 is TGTGCCAGCAGTCCGGCCCAAGAGACCCAGTACTTC. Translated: CASSPAQETQYF.

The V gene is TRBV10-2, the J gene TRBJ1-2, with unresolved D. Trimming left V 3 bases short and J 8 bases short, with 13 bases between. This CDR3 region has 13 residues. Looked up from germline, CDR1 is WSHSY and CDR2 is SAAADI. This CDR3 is CASSDSRAGGYTF. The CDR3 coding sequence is TGCGCCAGCAGTGATAGCAGAGCTGGCGGCTACACCTTC.

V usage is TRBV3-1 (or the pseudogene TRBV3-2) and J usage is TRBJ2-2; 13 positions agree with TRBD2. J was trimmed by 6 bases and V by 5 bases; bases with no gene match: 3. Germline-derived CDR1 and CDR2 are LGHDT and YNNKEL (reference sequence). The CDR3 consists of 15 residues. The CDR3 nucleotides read TGTGCCAGCAGCTTGGGACTAGCGGGACCCGGGGAGCTGTTTTTT. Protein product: CASSLGLAGPGELFF.